The T cell receptor (beta chain) described here comes from a study of blood T cell repertoires in COVID-19. Looking at the study overall: COVID-19 samples from acute and convalescent phases originated in the United States, Italy and Spain. Nucleic acid was either cDNA or gDNA, and it came from T cells, B-cell-depleted T cells, or PBMCs.

How the authors handled the data: Counts of nucleated cells, estimated from reference gene primer amplification, were obtained. Assay: immunoSEQ multiplex PCR; the TCRdb copy retains only in-frame clones and omits some. The V and J calls and the clone size are those of that table, but D and trimming were determined from the DNA. The table lists a few hundred thousand clones, roughly 87% of them singletons. This CDR3 spans 15 amino acids. V lost 4 bases, J lost 0 bases, and 9 bases stayed unmatched. Germline CDR1 reads SQVTM; CDR2 reads ANQGSEA. Source material: PBMCs or T cells enriched from blood (not recorded which). This sequence joins TRBV29-1 and TRBJ2-7; 7 bases are shared with TRBD1. This sequence originates from a man between 18 and 35 years old who had recovered from COVID-19. CDR3 DNA sequence: TGCAGCGTTGTGCGCTCCGGGACAGACTCCTACGAGCAGTACTTC. Translated: CSVVRSGTDSYEQYF.